Listed here are 18 T cell receptor beta chains from one sample, sequenced in a study of T cell repertoires in cytomegalovirus infection. What these receptors recognize is not known. From the reads, TCRdb called clonotypes with MiXCR, one entry per CDR3 protein. The repertoire includes about 740,000 distinct CDR3 sequences, around 30% of them detected once, and around a sixth sits in the top ten. The material was cultured PBMCs, obtained from culture after CMV antigen stimulation. The receptors shown here come from a human donor in good health (CMV status not recorded). Some clones in this sample may be carry-over from other donors' samples.

The V and J genes are TRBV12-3 or TRBV12-4 and TRBJ1-5; no clear D gene. With 6 bases removed from V and 6 bases from J, the gap between germline ends came to 21 bases. The CDR3 consists of 16 residues. The CDR3 here is CASSPGPPGSGQPQHF. The CDR3 DNA follows: TGTGCCAGCAGCCCCGGACCGCCCGGTTCGGGTCAGCCCCAGCATTTT.

The chain carries TRBV12-3 or TRBV12-4 and TRBJ2-7, with D unclear. The CDR3 is made up of 14 amino acids. V lost 4 bases and J 0 bases, leaving 10 bases between the germline ends. As DNA, the CDR3 is TGTGCCAGCAGTTCCGCCAGGAGCTCCTACGAGCAGTACTTC. Its translation is CASSSARSSYEQYF.

The genes are TRBV15 and TRBJ2-7; D possibly uses TRBD1 or TRBD2 (5 bases each). Trimming took 1 base from V and 2 from J, leaving 12 bases between them. CDR1 is LNHNV, CDR2 YYDKDF, per germline (reference sequence). The CDR3 is 15 amino acids. CDR3 nucleotides: TGTGCCACCAGCAGAGGAGGGGCGGGTGCCTACGAGCAGTACTTC. Its translation: CATSRGGAGAYEQYF.

This clonotype showed up many times. The genes are TRBV12-3 or TRBV12-4 and TRBJ1-2, with D perhaps matching TRBD1 (5 bases). The CDR3 runs 15 residues. V was cut by 6 bases and J by 4 bases, with 18 bases left in between. CDR3 protein: CASRGGGRIGYGYTF. CDR3 in DNA: TGTGCCAGCAGGGGTGGGGGACGTATCGGCTATGGCTACACCTTC.

The genes are TRBV5-1 and TRBJ2-1; 16 bases align to TRBD2. CDR1 SGHRS and CDR2 YFSETQ come from the germline V gene. The CDR3 is 21 residues long. With 5 bases clipped from V and 8 bases from J, the junction kept 22 bases outside the gene matches. This CDR3 is CASRPKPGLAGGTPYFDEQFF. The CDR3 nucleotides are TGCGCCAGCAGACCGAAACCGGGACTAGCGGGAGGGACCCCCTATTTCGATGAGCAGTTCTTC.

The chain is built from TRBV6-5 and TRBJ2-5, with 11 nucleotides matching TRBD1. CDR1 and CDR2 from the germline V gene are MNHEY and SVGAGI. The CDR3 consists of 14 residues. The V and J ends lost 9 bases and 6 bases, in that order; junction bases with no gene match: 9. The CDR3 bases are TGTGCCAGTAGTAGGGGACAGGGGGGTCAGACCCAGTACTTC. Its translation is CASSRGQGGQTQYF.

This clonotype was seen repeatedly, ten times or more. The genes are TRBV7-2 and TRBJ2-5; possible D gene TRBD2, 6 bases. Deletions cut 4 bases from V and 6 bases from J, with 12 bases between. Germline V gives CDR1 SGHTA, CDR2 FQGNSA. The CDR3 is made up of 13 amino acids. CDR3 region: CASSSRLEKTQYF. The CDR3 nucleotides are TGTGCCAGCAGCTCCCGACTAGAGAAGACCCAGTACTTC.

The genes are TRBV6-1 and TRBJ1-1, with 8 bases fitting TRBD1. V dropped 6 bases and J dropped 0; count of bases not matched to a gene: 6. This CDR3 has 15 amino acids. Germline V gene data show CDR1 as MNHNS and CDR2 as SASEGT. CDR3 DNA sequence: TGTGCCAGCAGGCGACAGGGGACCATGAACACTGAAGCTTTCTTT. Its translation is CASRRQGTMNTEAFF.

V usage is TRBV14 and J usage is TRBJ2-1; 9 bases line up with TRBD2. There are 16 residues in the CDR3. With 4 bases clipped from V and 6 bases from J, the junction kept 10 bases outside the gene matches. Germline V CDR1 and CDR2: SGHDN, FVKESK. The CDR3 loop reads CASSPGAGLASNEQFF. CDR3 nucleotide sequence: TGTGCCAGCAGCCCGGGGGCGGGACTAGCTTCCAATGAGCAGTTCTTC.

The table lists this clonotype with a few counts. This chain uses TRBV4-2 with TRBJ2-5, with 8 bases fitting TRBD2. The CDR3 contains 14 residues. The germline V gene encodes CDR1 LGHNA and CDR2 YNFKEQ. V gave up 5 bases and J gave up 4 bases; unmatched junction bases: 6. CDR3 DNA: TGTGCCAGCAGCGGGGCCGGGACTAGAGAGACCCAGTACTTC. Amino acids: CASSGAGTRETQYF.

The CDR3 nucleotides are TGTGCCAGCAGCTTAGGTTGGGGCGAGGGCACAGATACGCAGTATTTT. Protein: CASSLGWGEGTDTQYF. This chain uses TRBV11-2 with TRBJ2-3; tentative D call: TRBD1 (5 bases). Germline V lookup: CDR1 SGHAT, CDR2 FQNNGV. CDR3 length: 16 amino acids. V lost 1 base and J lost 1, with 12 bases in between.

V gene TRBV7-6 combines with J gene TRBJ2-7; tentative D call: TRBD2 (5 bases). The CDR3 sequence is 15 residues long. Germline V gene sequence: CDR1 SGHVS, CDR2 FNYEAQ. V gave up 5 bases and J gave up 0 bases, with 14 bases separating them. The DNA of the CDR3 is TGTGCCAGCAGCGGCTCGAGGGTAAGCTCCTACGAGCAGTACTTC. The encoded protein is CASSGSRVSSYEQYF. Combining the CDR3 with reference TRBV7-6 and TRBJ2-7 gives the whole variable domain GAGVSQSPRYKVTKRGQDVALRCDPISGHVSLYWYRQALGQGPEFLTYFNYEAQQDKSGLPNDRFSAERPEGSISTLTIQRTEQRDSAMYRCASSGSRVSSYEQYFGPGTRLTVT.

Only a few counts were recorded for this clonotype. This chain connects TRBV5-6 to TRBJ1-2; a possible D gene is TRBD1 (5 bases). The CDR3 totals 14 residues. CDR1 is SGHDT and CDR2 is YYEEEE in the germline V gene. Trimming cost V 6 bases and J 3 bases, with 15 bases left between them. Here the CDR3 reads CASNPGGTDYGYTF. The CDR3 coding sequence is TGTGCCAGCAACCCGGGGGGTACGGACTATGGCTACACCTTC.

The chain combines TRBV20-1 with TRBJ2-5; D call uncertain. Germline-derived CDR1 and CDR2 are DFQATT and SNEGSKA (reference sequence). This CDR3 has 13 residues. V was clipped by 6 bases and J by 1 base, with 12 bases between them. As DNA, the CDR3 is TGCAGTGCCCCTGACTCCTTCCAAGAGACCCAGTACTTC. Translated, it gives CSAPDSFQETQYF.

This clonotype is a singleton in its sample. The chain has TRBV6-7 and TRBJ2-7; a weak D match, TRBD1 (5 bases). TRBV6-7 is sorted into the ORF group, with uncertain function. Trimming pared 11 bases from V and 1 base from J, leaving 12 bases between. CDR3 length: 12 residues. CDR3 in amino acids: CAAHGASYEQYF. The CDR3, as DNA: TGTGCCGCACATGGGGCTTCCTACGAGCAGTACTTC.

The V call is TRBV6-4, the J call TRBJ2-2, with D possibly being TRBD1 (5 bases). Germline CDR1 and CDR2: MRHNA and SNTAGT. V dropped 5 bases and J dropped 5 bases, with 21 bases sitting between them. The CDR3 loop spans 17 amino acids. Written as DNA, the CDR3 is TGTGCCAGCAGTCCGCCTTTGGCAGGGATGGGGACCGGGGAGCTGTTTTTT. Translating gives CASSPPLAGMGTGELFF.

This chain connects TRBV7-2 to TRBJ2-3; D unclear. Per the germline V gene, CDR1 is SGHTA and CDR2 is FQGNSA. The V and J ends lost 3 bases and 5 bases respectively, with 12 bases between them. The CDR3 is 14 amino acids. The DNA of the CDR3 is TGTGCCAGCAGCTTCTCCTCTCCGGGAGATACGCAGTATTTT. Protein: CASSFSSPGDTQYF.

The rearrangement uses TRBV6-2 or TRBV6-3 and TRBJ1-1; 10 bases fit TRBD1. Germline assignment: CDR1 MNHEY and CDR2 SVGEGT. With V trimmed by 2 bases and J by 4 bases, 16 bases remained unmatched. There are 19 residues in the CDR3. CDR3 nucleotide sequence: TGTGCCAGCAGTTACCGCCACCCCAATCCGGGACAGGGGTCCACTGAAGCTTTCTTT. Its protein is CASSYRHPNPGQGSTEAFF.